The rows below give T cell receptor beta chains drawn from one sample of a study of T cells in Graves' hyperthyroidism and ophthalmopathy. TCRdb fed the multiplex PCR reads into MiXCR, producing one record per CDR3 protein. The table has 89,000 or so distinct CDR3 sequences, 35% to 50% seen once. Sequenced input: peripheral blood or thyroid tissue (not recorded which). The receptors come from a young woman with Graves' hyperthyroidism. CDR3s include the opening cysteine and the closing phenylalanine or tryptophan. The order of the fields is CDR3 length, V gene, clone size, D gene, J gene, CDR3 protein, CDR3 DNA. The D gene is left open where the match is weak. Part of the rows lack a size; the others show once, few, many or a class for expanded clones.

length: 16
V: TRBV6-6
size: .
D: .
J: TRBJ2-5
CDR3: CASSYTTGHLQETQYF
DNA: TGTGCCAGCAGTTACACGACGGGACACCTCCAAGAGACCCAGTACTTC

length: 14
V: TRBV7-2
size: once
D: .
J: TRBJ2-7
CDR3: CASMPRDLFYEQYF
DNA: TGTGCCAGCATGCCCCGGGACCTATTCTACGAGCAGTACTTC

length: 16
V: TRBV27
size: .
D: TRBD2
J: TRBJ2-7
CDR3: CASIVRGLAGNYEQYF
DNA: TGTGCCAGCATTGTTAGGGGACTAGCGGGAAACTACGAGCAGTACTTC

length: 13
V: TRBV11-2
size: .
D: TRBD2
J: TRBJ2-7
CDR3: CASSLAGGLEQYF
DNA: TGTGCCAGCAGCTTGGCGGGAGGTCTCGAGCAGTACTTC

length: 14
V: TRBV6-6
size: many
D: .
J: TRBJ1-5
CDR3: CAARGSYSNQPQHF
DNA: TGTGCCGCCAGGGGCAGCTATAGCAATCAGCCCCAGCATTTT

length: 15
V: TRBV20-1
size: many
D: .
J: TRBJ2-7
CDR3: CSARADGGLSYEQYF
DNA: TGCAGTGCTAGAGCTGATGGCGGCCTTTCCTACGAGCAGTACTTC

length: 11
V: TRBV11-2
size: .
D: .
J: TRBJ2-2
CDR3: CAGSGGGELFF
DNA: TGTGCCGGGAGCGGCGGCGGGGAGCTGTTTTTT

length: 13
V: TRBV5-1
size: .
D: .
J: TRBJ1-5
CDR3: CASSVTWDQPQHF
DNA: TGCGCCAGCAGCGTAACGTGGGATCAGCCCCAGCATTTT

length: 13
V: TRBV7-8
size: many
D: .
J: TRBJ1-1
CDR3: CASSLLRFSEAFF
DNA: TGTGCCAGCAGCTTACTCCGTTTCTCTGAAGCTTTCTTT

length: 16
V: TRBV5-1
size: many
D: TRBD2
J: TRBJ2-2
CDR3: CASSFPSGHNTGELFF
DNA: TGCGCCAGCAGCTTTCCTAGCGGCCATAACACCGGGGAGCTGTTTTTT

length: 17
V: TRBV2
size: .
D: TRBD1
J: TRBJ2-6
CDR3: CASSGDRDHSGANVLTF
DNA: TGTGCCAGCAGTGGGGACAGGGATCACTCTGGGGCCAACGTCCTGACTTTC

length: 13
V: TRBV19
size: many
D: .
J: TRBJ1-1
CDR3: CASSRVLNTEAFF
DNA: TGTGCCAGTAGCAGGGTATTGAACACTGAAGCTTTCTTT

length: 18
V: TRBV9
size: many
D: TRBD2
J: TRBJ2-2
CDR3: CASSTRLAGGQNTGELFF
DNA: TGTGCCAGCAGCACTCGACTAGCGGGAGGACAAAACACCGGGGAGCTGTTTTTT